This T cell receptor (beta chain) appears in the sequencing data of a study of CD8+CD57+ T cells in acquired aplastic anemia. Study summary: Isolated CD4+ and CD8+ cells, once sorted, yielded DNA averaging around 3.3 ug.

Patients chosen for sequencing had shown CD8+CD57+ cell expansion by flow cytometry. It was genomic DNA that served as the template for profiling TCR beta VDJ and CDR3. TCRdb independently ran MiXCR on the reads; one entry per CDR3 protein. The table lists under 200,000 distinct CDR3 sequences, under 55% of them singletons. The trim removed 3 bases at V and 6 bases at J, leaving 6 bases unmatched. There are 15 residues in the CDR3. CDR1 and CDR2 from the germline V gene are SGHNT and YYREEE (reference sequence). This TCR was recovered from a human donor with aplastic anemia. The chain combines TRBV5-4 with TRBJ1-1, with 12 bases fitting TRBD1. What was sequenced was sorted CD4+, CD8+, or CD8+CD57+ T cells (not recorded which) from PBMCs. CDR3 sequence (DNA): TGTGCCAGCAGCTCCGGGACAGGGGGCATGGCTGAAGCTTTCTTT. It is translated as CASSSGTGGMAEAFF.